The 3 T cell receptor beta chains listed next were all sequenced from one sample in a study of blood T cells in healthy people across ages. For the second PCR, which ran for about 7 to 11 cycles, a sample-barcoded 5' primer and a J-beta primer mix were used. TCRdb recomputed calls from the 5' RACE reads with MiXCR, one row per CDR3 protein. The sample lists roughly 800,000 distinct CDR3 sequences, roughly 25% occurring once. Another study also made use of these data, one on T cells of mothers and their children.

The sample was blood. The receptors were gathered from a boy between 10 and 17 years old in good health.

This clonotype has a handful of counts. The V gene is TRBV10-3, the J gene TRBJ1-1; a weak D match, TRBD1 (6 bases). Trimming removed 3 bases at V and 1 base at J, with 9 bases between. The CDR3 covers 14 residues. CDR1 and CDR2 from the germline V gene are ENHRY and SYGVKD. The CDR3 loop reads CAISDRQENTEAFF. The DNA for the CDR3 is TGTGCCATCAGTGACAGACAGGAGAACACTGAAGCTTTCTTT.

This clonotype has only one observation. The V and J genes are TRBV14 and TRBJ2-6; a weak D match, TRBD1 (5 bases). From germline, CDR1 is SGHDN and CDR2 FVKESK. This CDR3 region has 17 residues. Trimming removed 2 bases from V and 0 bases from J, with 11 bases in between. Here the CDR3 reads CASSQRTPISGANVLTF. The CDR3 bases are TGTGCCAGCAGCCAACGGACACCTATCTCTGGGGCCAACGTCCTGACTTTC.

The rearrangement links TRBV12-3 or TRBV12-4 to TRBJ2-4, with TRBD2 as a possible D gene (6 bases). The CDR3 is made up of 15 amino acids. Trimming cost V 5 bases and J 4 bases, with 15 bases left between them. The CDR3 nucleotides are TGTGCCAGCAGTCCGGGGGACCTTAGTAAAAACATTCAGTACTTC. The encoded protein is CASSPGDLSKNIQYF.